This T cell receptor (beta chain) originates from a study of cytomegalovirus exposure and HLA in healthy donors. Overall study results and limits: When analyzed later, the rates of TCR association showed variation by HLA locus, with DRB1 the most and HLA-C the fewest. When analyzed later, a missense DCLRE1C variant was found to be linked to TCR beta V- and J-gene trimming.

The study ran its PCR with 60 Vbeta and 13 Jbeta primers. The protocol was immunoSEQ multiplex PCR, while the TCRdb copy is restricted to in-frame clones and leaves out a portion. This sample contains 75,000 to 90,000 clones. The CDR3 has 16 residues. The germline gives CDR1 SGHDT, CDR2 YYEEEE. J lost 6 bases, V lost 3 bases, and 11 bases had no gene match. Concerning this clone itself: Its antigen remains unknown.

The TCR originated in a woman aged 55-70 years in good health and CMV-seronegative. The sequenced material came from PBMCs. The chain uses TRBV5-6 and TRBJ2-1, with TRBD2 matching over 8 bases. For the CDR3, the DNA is TGTGCCAGCAGCTCCCCGGGACTAGTCCTTTTCAATGAGCAGTTCTTC. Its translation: CASSSPGLVLFNEQFF.